This is a list of T cell receptor beta chains from one sample in a study of cytomegalovirus exposure and HLA in healthy donors. Sequencing used immunoSEQ multiplex PCR; TCRdb keeps in-frame clones, though not all of them. The sample shows about 250,000 clones, around nine tenths of them seen only once. The sample consisted of PBMCs. The source is a man aged 18 to 30 in good health and CMV-seronegative. Each CDR3 is given with its conserved first and last residue. Each record gives: CDR3 protein, CDR3 DNA, V gene, J gene, D gene, clone size. The D gene is left open where the match is weak. The listing skips clone size in some rows; elsewhere it reads once, few, many or a size class.

CASSPGINSGNTIYF,TGCGCCAGCAGCCCCGGGATCAACTCTGGAAACACCATATATTTT,TRBV4-3,TRBJ1-3,.,.
CASSRDRAGEQYF,TGTGCCAGCAGTCGGGACAGGGCGGGCGAGCAGTACTTC,TRBV9,TRBJ2-7,TRBD1,once
CASSPWRAGPERGTQYF,TGTGCCAGCAGCCCCTGGAGGGCAGGGCCAGAGCGGGGGACCCAGTACTTC,TRBV5-6,TRBJ2-5,TRBD2,.
CASSLFAGGTGELFF,TGTGCCAGCAGTTTATTCGCGGGTGGCACCGGGGAGCTGTTTTTT,TRBV27,TRBJ2-2,.,.
CASSLGSVEQYF,TGTGCCAGCAGCTTAGGTTCCGTAGAGCAGTACTTC,TRBV7-2,TRBJ2-7,.,.
CASSTRGAAYEQYF,TGTGCCAGTAGTACGCGGGGGGCCGCCTACGAGCAGTACTTC,TRBV19,TRBJ2-7,TRBD2,.
CASVKAGGTEAFF,TGTGCCAGCGTCAAGGCAGGGGGGACTGAAGCTTTCTTT,TRBV6-1,TRBJ1-1,TRBD1,.
CASSPRRTGGDEQYF,TGTGCCAGCAGCCCCCGCCGGACAGGGGGCGACGAGCAGTACTTC,TRBV9,TRBJ2-7,TRBD1,.
CASTRGNQPQHF,TGTGCCAGCACTAGAGGGAATCAGCCCCAGCATTTT,TRBV28,TRBJ1-5,.,.
CASSPTGVETQYF,TGTGCCAGCTCACCGACAGGGGTCGAGACCCAGTACTTC,TRBV18,TRBJ2-5,TRBD1,once
CASSHGQSSSYEQYF,TGCGCCAGCAGCCATGGACAGTCCAGCTCCTACGAGCAGTACTTC,TRBV4-1,TRBJ2-7,.,.
CASSRGQGDEQYF,TGCGCCAGCAGCCGAGGACAGGGGGACGAGCAGTACTTC,TRBV4-3,TRBJ2-7,TRBD1,.
CASSTGQGPYEQYF,TGTGCCAGCAGCACCGGACAGGGTCCCTACGAGCAGTACTTC,TRBV7-2,TRBJ2-7,TRBD1,once
CASSPGPGGNQPQHF,TGCGCCAGCAGCCCAGGGCCAGGGGGAAATCAGCCCCAGCATTTT,TRBV5-1,TRBJ1-5,TRBD1,.
CASSDFSLAADTQYF,TGTGCCAGCAGTGATTTTAGCCTAGCTGCAGATACGCAGTATTTT,TRBV6-1,TRBJ2-3,.,.
CASSTGLLNSPLHF,TGTGCCAGTAGTACGGGACTTCTGAATTCACCCCTCCACTTT,TRBV19,TRBJ1-6,.,.
CALDRASGNTIYF,TGTGCCCTGGACAGGGCCTCTGGAAACACCATATATTTT,TRBV30,TRBJ1-3,TRBD1,once
CASSLGTPASTDTQYF,TGTGCCAGCAGCCTAGGGACTCCTGCTAGCACAGATACGCAGTATTTT,TRBV5-6,TRBJ2-3,.,once
CASSSVHRGTEAFF,TGTGCCAGCAGCTCTGTACACCGGGGCACTGAAGCTTTCTTT,TRBV6-5,TRBJ1-1,.,.
CASSQARYEQFF,TGCGCCAGCAGCCAAGCGAGGTATGAGCAGTTCTTC,TRBV4-3,TRBJ2-1,.,.
CASSLSGTFLSYEQYF,TGTGCCAGCAGTTTATCCGGGACATTTCTCTCCTACGAGCAGTACTTC,TRBV27,TRBJ2-7,.,.
CASSPAGTLQETQYF,TGTGCCAGCAGCCCGGCCGGGACTCTGCAAGAGACCCAGTACTTC,TRBV5-4,TRBJ2-5,.,.
CSVSDSQETQYF,TGCAGCGTTTCGGACTCACAAGAGACCCAGTACTTC,TRBV29-1,TRBJ2-5,.,.
CASIMTDAQGYTF,TGTGCCAGCATTATGACCGACGCACAGGGCTACACCTTC,TRBV2,TRBJ1-2,.,few
CASLRNSVYNEQFF,TGTGCCAGCCTTCGTAATAGCGTTTACAATGAGCAGTTCTTC,TRBV7-7,TRBJ2-1,.,.
CASSRDKATDTQYF,TGCGCCAGCAGCCGGGACAAGGCCACAGATACGCAGTATTTT,TRBV5-1,TRBJ2-3,.,.
CASSRFTYRAFENIQYF,TGTGCCAGCAGCCGATTTACTTACAGGGCTTTCGAAAACATTCAGTACTTC,TRBV5-6,TRBJ2-4,.,.
CASSQDGGISGANVLTF,TGCGCCAGCAGCCAAGATGGGGGGATCTCTGGGGCCAACGTCCTGACTTTC,TRBV4-3,TRBJ2-6,.,.
CASSFRQGATNEKLFF,TGTGCCAGCAGCTTTAGACAGGGCGCAACTAATGAAAAACTGTTTTTT,TRBV5-5,TRBJ1-4,TRBD1,.
CASSPGTNYGYTF,TGCGCCAGCAGCCCAGGGACAAACTATGGCTACACCTTC,TRBV4-3,TRBJ1-2,.,.
CASSRGTLNTGELFF,TGTGCCAGCAGCCGGGGGACGCTCAACACCGGGGAGCTGTTTTTT,TRBV9,TRBJ2-2,.,once